A selection of T cell receptor beta chains follows, all from one sample in a study of cytotoxic CD8 clonotypes in ibrutinib-treated CLL. TCRdb keeps only in-frame clones here, not all; method: immunoSEQ multiplex PCR. The sample includes 20,000 to 30,000 clones, about 69% seen only once; the top ten take more than 40%. The source material was PBMCs, sampled after 12 months of ibrutinib treatment. Every receptor here comes from a human donor with chronic lymphocytic leukemia. Each CDR3 is given with its conserved first and last residue. The D gene is left open where the match is weak. Where a row states a size, it is once, few, many or the class of an expanded clone; other rows omit it.

>TRBV25-1|.|TRBJ2-7|.
TGTGCCAGCAGTGTGGGCTACGAGCAGTACTTC
CASSVGYEQYF
>TRBV11-2|TRBD1|TRBJ2-1|.
TGTGCCAGCAGCCCGGGACAGCTAGTCGGCAATGAGCAGTTCTTC
CASSPGQLVGNEQFF
>TRBV4-1|TRBD1|TRBJ2-7|.
TGCGCCAGCAGCCAAGGGCCGAGACAGGGGGCATACGAGCAGTACTTC
CASSQGPRQGAYEQYF
>TRBV2|TRBD2|TRBJ2-1|few
TGTGCCAGCCAGGGGCTAGCGGGGGCCTACAATGAGCAGTTCTTC
CASQGLAGAYNEQFF
>TRBV6-5|.|TRBJ1-5|.
TGTGCCAGCAGTTACTCGTCTATAAGCAATCAGCCCCAGCATTTT
CASSYSSISNQPQHF
>TRBV6-6|.|TRBJ1-1|.
TGTGCCAGCAGTTACCGGGGAAACACTGAAGCTTTCTTT
CASSYRGNTEAFF
>TRBV5-1|TRBD1|TRBJ2-7|once
TGCGCCAGCAGCCGGACAGGGAGCGAGCAGTACTTC
CASSRTGSEQYF
>TRBV11-2|.|TRBJ2-7|.
TGTGCCAGCAGCCCAGGACTGCCCTACGAGCAGTACTTC
CASSPGLPYEQYF
>TRBV29-1|TRBD1|TRBJ1-1|once
TGCAGCGTTGTTCCGGGACAGGTTGACACTGAAGCTTTCTTT
CSVVPGQVDTEAFF
>TRBV30|.|TRBJ1-2|few
TGTGCCTGGAGGATAGGGGTCTATGGCTACACCTTC
CAWRIGVYGYTF
>TRBV29-1|.|TRBJ2-7|.
TGCAGCGTGATGACAGGTTCCGCCTACGAGCAGTACTTC
CSVMTGSAYEQYF
>TRBV6-5|.|TRBJ1-4|.
TGTGCCAGCAAAGAACAGGGACTTAATGAAAAACTGTTTTTT
CASKEQGLNEKLFF
>TRBV15|TRBD1|TRBJ2-2|.
TGTGCCACCAGCAGAGTGGCAGGGGGAATCGGGGAGCTGTTTTTT
CATSRVAGGIGELFF
>TRBV9|.|TRBJ2-5|.
TGTGCCAGCAGCGCCCGGGGTACGGCGAGGGAGACCCAGTACTTC
CASSARGTARETQYF
>TRBV28|.|TRBJ1-5|once
TGTGCCAGCAGCTCTTCTCCGGGCAGTCAGCCCCAGCATTTT
CASSSSPGSQPQHF
>TRBV5-1|.|TRBJ1-4|.
TGCGCCAGCAGCTCCCGATACGGGCCCTCTAATGAAAAACTGTTTTTT
CASSSRYGPSNEKLFF
>TRBV7-9|TRBD1|TRBJ2-7|.
TGTGCCAGCAGCCCACAGGGGAAGACCTACGAGCAGTACTTC
CASSPQGKTYEQYF
>TRBV10-2|.|TRBJ2-6|few
TGCGCCAGCAGTGATCAGGGTTTTACCTCTGGGGCCAACGTCCTGACTTTC
CASSDQGFTSGANVLTF